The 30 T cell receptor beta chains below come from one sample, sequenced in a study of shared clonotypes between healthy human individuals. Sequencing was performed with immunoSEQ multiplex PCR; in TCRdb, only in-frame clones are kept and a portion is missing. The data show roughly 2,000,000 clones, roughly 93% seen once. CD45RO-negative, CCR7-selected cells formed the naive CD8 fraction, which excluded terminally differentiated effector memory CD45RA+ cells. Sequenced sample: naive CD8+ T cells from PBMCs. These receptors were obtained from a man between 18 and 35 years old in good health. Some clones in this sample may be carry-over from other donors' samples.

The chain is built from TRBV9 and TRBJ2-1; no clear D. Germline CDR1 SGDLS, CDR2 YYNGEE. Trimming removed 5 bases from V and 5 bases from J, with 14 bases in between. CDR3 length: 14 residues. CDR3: CASSPGLTNNEQFF. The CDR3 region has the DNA TGTGCCAGCAGTCCGGGTCTAACAAACAATGAGCAGTTCTTC.

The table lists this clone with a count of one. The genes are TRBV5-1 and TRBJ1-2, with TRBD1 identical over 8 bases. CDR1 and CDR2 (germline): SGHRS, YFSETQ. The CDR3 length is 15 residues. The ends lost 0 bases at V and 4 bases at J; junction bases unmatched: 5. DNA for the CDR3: TGCGCCAGCAGCTTGGGACAGGGGTTTGCCTATGGCTACACCTTC. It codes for CASSLGQGFAYGYTF.

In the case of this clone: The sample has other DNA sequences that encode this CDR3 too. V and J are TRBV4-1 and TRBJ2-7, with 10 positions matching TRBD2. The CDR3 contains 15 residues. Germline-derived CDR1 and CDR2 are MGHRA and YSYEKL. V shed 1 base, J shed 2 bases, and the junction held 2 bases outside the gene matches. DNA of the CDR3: TGCGCCAGCAGCCAAGGGACTAGCGGCCCCTACGAGCAGTACTTC. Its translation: CASSQGTSGPYEQYF.

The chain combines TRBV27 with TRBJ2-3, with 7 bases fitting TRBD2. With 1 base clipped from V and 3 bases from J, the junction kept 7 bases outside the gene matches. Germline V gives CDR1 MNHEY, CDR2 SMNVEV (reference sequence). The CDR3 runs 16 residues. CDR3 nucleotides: TGTGCCAGCAGTTTATTTGGGGGAGGGGTAACAGATACGCAGTATTTT. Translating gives CASSLFGGGVTDTQYF.

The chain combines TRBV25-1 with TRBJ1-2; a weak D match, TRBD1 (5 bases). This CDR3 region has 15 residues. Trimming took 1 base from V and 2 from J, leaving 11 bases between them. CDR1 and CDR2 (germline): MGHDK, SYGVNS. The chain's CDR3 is CASSESQGWNYGYTF. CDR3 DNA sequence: TGTGCCAGCAGTGAATCTCAGGGTTGGAACTATGGCTACACCTTC.

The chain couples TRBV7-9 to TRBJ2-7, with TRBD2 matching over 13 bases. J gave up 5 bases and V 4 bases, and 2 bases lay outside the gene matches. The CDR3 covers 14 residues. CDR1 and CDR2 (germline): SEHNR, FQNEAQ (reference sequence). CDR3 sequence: CASSSGLAGNEQYF. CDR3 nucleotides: TGTGCCAGCAGCTCGGGACTAGCGGGGAACGAGCAGTACTTC.

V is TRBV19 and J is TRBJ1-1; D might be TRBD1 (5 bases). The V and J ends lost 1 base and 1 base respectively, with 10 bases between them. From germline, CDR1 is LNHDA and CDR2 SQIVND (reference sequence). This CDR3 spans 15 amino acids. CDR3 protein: CASSIGGPTNTEAFF. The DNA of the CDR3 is TGTGCCAGTAGTATAGGGGGACCCACGAACACTGAAGCTTTCTTT.

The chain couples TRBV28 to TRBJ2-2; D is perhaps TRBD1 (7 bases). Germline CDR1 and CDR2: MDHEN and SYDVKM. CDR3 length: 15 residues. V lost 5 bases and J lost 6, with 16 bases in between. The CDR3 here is CASSPGGGPAGELFF. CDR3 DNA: TGTGCCAGCAGTCCCGGAGGGGGCCCCGCCGGGGAGCTGTTTTTT. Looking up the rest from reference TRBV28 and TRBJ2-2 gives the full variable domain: DVKVTQSSRYLVKRTGEKVFLECVQDMDHENMFWYRQDPGLGLRLIYFSYDVKMKEKGDIPEGYSVSREKKERFSLILESASTNQTSMYLCASSPGGGPAGELFFGEGSRLTVL.

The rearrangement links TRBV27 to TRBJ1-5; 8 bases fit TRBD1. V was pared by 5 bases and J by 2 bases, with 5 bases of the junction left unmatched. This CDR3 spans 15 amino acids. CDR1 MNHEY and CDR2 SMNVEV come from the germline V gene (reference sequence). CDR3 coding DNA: TGTGCCAGCAGTAAACAGGGGGTTCGCAATCAGCCCCAGCATTTT. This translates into CASSKQGVRNQPQHF.

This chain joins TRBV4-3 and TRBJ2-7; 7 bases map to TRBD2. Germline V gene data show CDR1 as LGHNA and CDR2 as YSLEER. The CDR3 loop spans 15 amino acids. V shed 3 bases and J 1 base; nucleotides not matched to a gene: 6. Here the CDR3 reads CASSQEASGSYEQYF. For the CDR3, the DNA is TGCGCCAGCAGCCAGGAGGCTAGCGGATCCTACGAGCAGTACTTC.

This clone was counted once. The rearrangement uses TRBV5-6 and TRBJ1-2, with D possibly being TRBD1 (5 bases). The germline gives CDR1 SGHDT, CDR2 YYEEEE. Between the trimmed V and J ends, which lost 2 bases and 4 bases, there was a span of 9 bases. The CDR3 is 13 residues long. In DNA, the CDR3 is TGTGCCAGCAGCTTAGGACAAGTCTATGGCTACACCTTC. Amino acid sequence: CASSLGQVYGYTF.

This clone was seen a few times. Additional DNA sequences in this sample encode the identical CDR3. For the CDR3, the DNA is TGTGCCAGCAGCGTAGGGGGGAATGAAAAACTGTTTTTT. It is translated as CASSVGGNEKLFF. The chain has TRBV9 and TRBJ1-4; a possible D gene is TRBD1 (5 bases). In germline, CDR1 is SGDLS, CDR2 YYNGEE. V was shortened by 0 bases and J by 5 bases, with 5 bases between the two germline ends. The CDR3 covers 13 residues.

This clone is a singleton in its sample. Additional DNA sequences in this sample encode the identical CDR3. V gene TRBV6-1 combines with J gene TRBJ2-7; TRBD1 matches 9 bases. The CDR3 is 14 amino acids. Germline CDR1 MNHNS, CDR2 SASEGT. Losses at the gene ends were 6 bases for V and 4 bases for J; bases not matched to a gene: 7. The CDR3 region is CASSEIGTGYEQYF. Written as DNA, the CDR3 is TGTGCCAGCAGCGAGATAGGGACAGGGTACGAGCAGTACTTC.

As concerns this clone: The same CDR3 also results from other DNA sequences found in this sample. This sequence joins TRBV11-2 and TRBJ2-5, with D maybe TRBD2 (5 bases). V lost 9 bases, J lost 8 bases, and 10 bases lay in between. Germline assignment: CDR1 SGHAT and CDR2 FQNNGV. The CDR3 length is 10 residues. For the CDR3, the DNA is TGTGCCAGTAGCGAAGGAACCCAGTACTTC. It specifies CASSEGTQYF.

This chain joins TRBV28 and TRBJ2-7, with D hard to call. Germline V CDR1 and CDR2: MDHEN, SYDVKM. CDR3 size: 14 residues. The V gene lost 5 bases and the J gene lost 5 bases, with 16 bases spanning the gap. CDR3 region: CASSQSAPGHEQYF. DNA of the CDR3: TGTGCCAGCAGTCAAAGTGCCCCGGGCCACGAGCAGTACTTC. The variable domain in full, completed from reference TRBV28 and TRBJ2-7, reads DVKVTQSSRYLVKRTGEKVFLECVQDMDHENMFWYRQDPGLGLRLIYFSYDVKMKEKGDIPEGYSVSREKKERFSLILESASTNQTSMYLCASSQSAPGHEQYFGPGTRLTVT.

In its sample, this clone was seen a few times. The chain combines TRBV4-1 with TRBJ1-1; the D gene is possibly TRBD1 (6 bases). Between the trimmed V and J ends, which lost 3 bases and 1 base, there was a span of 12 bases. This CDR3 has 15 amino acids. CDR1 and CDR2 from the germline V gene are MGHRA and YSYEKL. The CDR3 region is CASSHGTGRNTEAFF. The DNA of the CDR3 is TGCGCCAGCAGCCACGGAACAGGGAGGAACACTGAAGCTTTCTTT.

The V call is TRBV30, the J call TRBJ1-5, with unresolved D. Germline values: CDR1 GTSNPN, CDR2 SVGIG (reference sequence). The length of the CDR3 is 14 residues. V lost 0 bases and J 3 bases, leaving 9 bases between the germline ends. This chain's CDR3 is CAWSVYSYNQPQHF. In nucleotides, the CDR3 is TGTGCCTGGAGTGTATACAGCTACAATCAGCCCCAGCATTTT. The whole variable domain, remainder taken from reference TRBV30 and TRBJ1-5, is SQTIHQWPATLVQPVGSPLSLECTVEGTSNPNLYWYRQAAGRGLQLLFYSVGIGQISSEVPQNLSASRPQDRQFILSSKKLLLSDSGFYLCAWSVYSYNQPQHFGDGTRLSIL.

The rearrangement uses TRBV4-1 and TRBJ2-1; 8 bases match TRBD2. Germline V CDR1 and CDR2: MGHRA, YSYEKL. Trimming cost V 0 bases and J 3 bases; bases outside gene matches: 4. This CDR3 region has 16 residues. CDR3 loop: CASSQEATSVYNEQFF. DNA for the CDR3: TGCGCCAGCAGCCAAGAAGCGACTAGCGTCTACAATGAGCAGTTCTTC.

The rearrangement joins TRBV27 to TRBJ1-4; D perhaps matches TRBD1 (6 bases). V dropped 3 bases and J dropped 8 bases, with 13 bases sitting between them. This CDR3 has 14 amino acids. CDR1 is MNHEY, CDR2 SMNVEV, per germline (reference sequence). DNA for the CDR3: TGTGCCAGCAGTTTGACGGGGGCTGAGGAAAAACTGTTTTTT. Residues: CASSLTGAEEKLFF.

The CDR3 reads CASSYQIMAGAEAFF. The CDR3 nucleotides read TGTGCCAGCAGTTACCAGATCATGGCAGGAGCTGAAGCTTTCTTT. The chain links TRBV6-5 to TRBJ1-1; D uncertain. The germline gives CDR1 MNHEY, CDR2 SVGAGI. The CDR3 loop spans 15 amino acids. With 2 bases removed from V and 6 bases from J, the gap between germline ends came to 16 bases.

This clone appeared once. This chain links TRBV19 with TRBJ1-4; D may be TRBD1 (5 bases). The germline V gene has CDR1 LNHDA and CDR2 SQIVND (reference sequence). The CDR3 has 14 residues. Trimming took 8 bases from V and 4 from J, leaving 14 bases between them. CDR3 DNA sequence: TGTGCCAGTGGGCTTGTGGGGCTTAATGAAAAACTGTTTTTT. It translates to CASGLVGLNEKLFF.

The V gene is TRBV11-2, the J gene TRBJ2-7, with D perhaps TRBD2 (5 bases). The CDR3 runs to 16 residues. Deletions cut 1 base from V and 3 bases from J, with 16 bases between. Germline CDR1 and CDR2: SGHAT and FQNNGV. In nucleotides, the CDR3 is TGTGCCAGCAGCTTAGTTCTCGAGGGCAGCCGCTACGAGCAGTACTTC. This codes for CASSLVLEGSRYEQYF.

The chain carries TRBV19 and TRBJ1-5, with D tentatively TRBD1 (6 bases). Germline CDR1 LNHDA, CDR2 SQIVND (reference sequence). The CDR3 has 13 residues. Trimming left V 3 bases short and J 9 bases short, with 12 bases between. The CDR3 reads CASSIQGLGPQHF. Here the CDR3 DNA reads TGTGCCAGTAGTATCCAGGGGCTAGGGCCCCAGCATTTT.

This CDR3 reads CASSSLAGASTDTQYF. CDR3 nucleotides: TGTGCCAGCAGCTCACTAGCGGGAGCTAGCACAGATACGCAGTATTTT. The J gene is TRBJ2-3, the V gene TRBV11-2; 11 positions agree with TRBD2. The CDR3 covers 16 residues. The V gene's germline CDR1 is SGHAT and CDR2 FQNNGV. V gave up 4 bases and J gave up 0 bases; unmatched junction bases: 3.

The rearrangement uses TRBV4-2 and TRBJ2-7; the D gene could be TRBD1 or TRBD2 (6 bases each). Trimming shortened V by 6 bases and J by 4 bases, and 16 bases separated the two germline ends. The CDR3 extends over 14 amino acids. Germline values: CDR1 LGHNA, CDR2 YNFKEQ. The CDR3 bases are TGTGCCAGCAGTGAACCGGGGGCGCCATACGAGCAGTACTTC. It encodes CASSEPGAPYEQYF.

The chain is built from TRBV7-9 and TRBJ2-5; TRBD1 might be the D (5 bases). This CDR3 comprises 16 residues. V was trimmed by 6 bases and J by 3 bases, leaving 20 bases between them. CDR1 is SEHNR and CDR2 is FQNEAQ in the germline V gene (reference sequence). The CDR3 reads CASSLSQGPHKETQYF. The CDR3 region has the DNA TGTGCCAGCAGTCTCAGCCAGGGCCCCCACAAAGAGACCCAGTACTTC.

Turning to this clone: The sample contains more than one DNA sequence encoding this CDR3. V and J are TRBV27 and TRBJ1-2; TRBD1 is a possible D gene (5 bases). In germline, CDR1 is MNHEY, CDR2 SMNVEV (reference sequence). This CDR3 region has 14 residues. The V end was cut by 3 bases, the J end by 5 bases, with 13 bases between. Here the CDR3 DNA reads TGTGCCAGCAGTTTCGCCAGGGTGGGGTATGGCTACACCTTC. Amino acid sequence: CASSFARVGYGYTF.

CDR3: CASSQVGLNEKLFF. The CDR3 coding sequence is TGTGCCAGCAGCCAAGTGGGCCTTAATGAAAAACTGTTTTTT. V gene TRBV14 combines with J gene TRBJ1-4; D unclear. V dropped 1 base and J dropped 4 bases, with 7 bases sitting between them. This CDR3 contains 14 residues. Per germline, CDR1 SGHDN and CDR2 FVKESK.

Here the CDR3 DNA reads TGTGCCAGCAGCTTTAGGTCGCGGGAGGTCTACGAGCAGTACTTC. This encodes CASSFRSREVYEQYF. The V gene is TRBV7-9, the J gene TRBJ2-7; 8 bases agree with TRBD2. The V gene end was trimmed by 3 bases and the J gene end by 3 bases; junction bases not matched to a gene: 7. This CDR3 has 15 amino acids. Germline CDR1 reads SEHNR; CDR2 reads FQNEAQ (reference sequence).

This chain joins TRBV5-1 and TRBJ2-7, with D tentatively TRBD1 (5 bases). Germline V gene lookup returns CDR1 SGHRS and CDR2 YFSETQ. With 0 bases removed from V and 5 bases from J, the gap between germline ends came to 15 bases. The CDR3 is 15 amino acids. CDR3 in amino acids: CASSLARVGGDEQYF. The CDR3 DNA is TGCGCCAGCAGCTTGGCCAGGGTTGGTGGCGACGAGCAGTACTTC.